The clone carrying this T cell receptor (beta chain) showed up many times. MiXCR was run by TCRdb on the 5' RACE reads, yielding one entry per CDR3 protein. This table has about 53,000 distinct CDR3 sequences, roughly 14% appearing once. The sample originates from a study of T cells of healthy individuals. V dropped 2 bases and J dropped 2 bases, with 18 bases sitting between them. This CDR3 is 17 amino acids long. Germline V lookup: CDR1 SGHNT, CDR2 YYREEE (reference sequence). The chain joins TRBV5-4 to TRBJ2-3; D may match TRBD1 or TRBD2 (5 bases each). This clonotype was sampled from a human donor in good health. This CDR3 reads CASSLGVWGSNTDTQYF. CDR3 in DNA: TGTGCCAGCAGCTTAGGGGTTTGGGGGAGTAACACAGATACGCAGTATTTT.